Here is one T cell receptor (beta chain) with its context. The target antigen is unknown. TCRdb keeps only in-frame clones here, not all; method: immunoSEQ multiplex PCR. The data show about 180,000 clones, roughly 89% seen once. The data were taken from a study of cytomegalovirus exposure and HLA in healthy donors. General study points: Later, an analysis found that TCR clusters from the first cohort tended to co-occur in the 120 or so validation repertoires. The study listed 150 to 200 cytomegalovirus-associated TCR beta chains.

The V gene lost 3 bases and the J gene lost 0 bases, with 11 bases spanning the gap. Germline V lookup: CDR1 MNHEY, CDR2 SMNVEV (reference sequence). The CDR3 length is 15 residues. V is TRBV27 and J is TRBJ1-1, with D uncertain. The sample comprised PBMCs. The TCR comes from a woman in her twenties or thirties in good health and CMV-seronegative. The CDR3 reads CASSFSELMNTEAFF. In nucleotides, the CDR3 is TGTGCCAGCAGTTTTTCGGAGTTGATGAACACTGAAGCTTTCTTT.